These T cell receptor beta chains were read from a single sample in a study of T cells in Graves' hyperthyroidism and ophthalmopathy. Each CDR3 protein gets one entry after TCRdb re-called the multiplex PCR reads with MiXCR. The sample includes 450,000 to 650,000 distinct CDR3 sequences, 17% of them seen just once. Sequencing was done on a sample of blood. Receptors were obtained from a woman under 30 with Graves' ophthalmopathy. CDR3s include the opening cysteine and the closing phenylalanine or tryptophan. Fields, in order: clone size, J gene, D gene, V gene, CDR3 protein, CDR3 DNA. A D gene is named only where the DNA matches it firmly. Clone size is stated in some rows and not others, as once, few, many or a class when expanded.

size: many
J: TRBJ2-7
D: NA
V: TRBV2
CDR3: CASSEAGAGPEQYF
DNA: TGTGCCAGCAGTGAAGCAGGGGCGGGACCCGAGCAGTACTTC

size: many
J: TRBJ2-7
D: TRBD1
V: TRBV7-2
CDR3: CASSKTGALSSYEQYF
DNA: TGTGCCAGCAGCAAAACAGGGGCCCTAAGCTCCTACGAGCAGTACTTC

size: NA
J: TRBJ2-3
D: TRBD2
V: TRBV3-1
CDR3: CASSQVALAGESVATDTQYF
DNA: TGTGCCAGCAGCCAAGTGGCACTAGCGGGGGAATCTGTTGCCACAGATACGCAGTATTTT

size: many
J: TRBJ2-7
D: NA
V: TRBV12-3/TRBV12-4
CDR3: CASSNRGHFYEQYF
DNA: TGTGCCAGCAGCAACCGCGGACATTTCTACGAGCAGTACTTC

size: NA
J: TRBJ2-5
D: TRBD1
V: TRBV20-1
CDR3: CSARDHGHQGEETQYF
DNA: TGCAGTGCTAGAGATCACGGACACCAGGGGGAAGAGACCCAGTACTTC

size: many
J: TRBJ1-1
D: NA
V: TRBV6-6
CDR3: CASSYFDSSTEAFF
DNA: TGTGCCAGCAGTTACTTCGACTCCTCCACTGAAGCTTTCTTT

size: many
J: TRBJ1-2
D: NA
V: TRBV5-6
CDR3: CASSGEKGNYGYTF
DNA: TGTGCCAGCAGCGGGGAAAAGGGAAACTATGGCTACACCTTC

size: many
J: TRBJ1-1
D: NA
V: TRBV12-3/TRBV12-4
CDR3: CASSLGEFREAFF
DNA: TGTGCCAGCAGCCTCGGGGAGTTCCGGGAAGCTTTCTTT

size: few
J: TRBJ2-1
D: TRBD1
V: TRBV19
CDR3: CASSWGQEQFF
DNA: TGTGCCAGTAGTTGGGGACAGGAGCAGTTCTTC

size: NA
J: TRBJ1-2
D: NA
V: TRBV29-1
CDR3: CSATNWDDGYTF
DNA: TGCAGCGCCACTAACTGGGATGATGGCTACACCTTC

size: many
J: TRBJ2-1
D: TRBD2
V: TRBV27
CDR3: CASLSLSGKNEQFF
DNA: TGTGCCAGCTTGTCCCTTAGCGGGAAGAATGAGCAGTTCTTC

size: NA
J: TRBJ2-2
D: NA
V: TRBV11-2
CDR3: CASSTRAGLFF
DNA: TGTGCCAGCAGCACGCGGGCTGGGTTGTTTTTT

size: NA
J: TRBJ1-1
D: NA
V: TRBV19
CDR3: CASTPGYFSEAFF
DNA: TGTGCCAGCACCCCCGGATATTTTTCTGAAGCTTTCTTT

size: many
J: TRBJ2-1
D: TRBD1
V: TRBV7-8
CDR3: CASSPLETGKYNEQFF
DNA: TGTGCCAGCAGCCCCCTTGAGACAGGGAAGTACAATGAGCAGTTCTTC